The clone carrying this T cell receptor beta chain was found many times. Its antigen remains unidentified. The data belong to a study of CD8 T cells in ankylosing spondylitis. Study observations and caveats: For ankylosing spondylitis blood, a TCR beta motif of several highly homologous variants appeared characteristic. Earlier work had already found some motif variants in reactive arthritis synovial fluid and blood. Significant enrichment of disease-linked clones was reported in matched ankylosing spondylitis synovial fluid. Disease-associated clones were CD8+ and fairly uncommon in peripheral blood.

V lost 3 bases to trimming and J lost 4 bases; unmatched junction nucleotides: 5. This CDR3 has 15 amino acids. CDR1 SQVTM and CDR2 ANQGSEA come from the germline V gene. TCRdb fed the 5' RACE reads into MiXCR, producing one record per CDR3 protein. The sample includes 350,000 or so distinct CDR3 sequences, 6.5% to 10% seen only once; the top ten take 13% to 15%. The sample comprised blood, either unsorted or a sorted T cell fraction (not recorded which). The chain combines TRBV29-1 with TRBJ2-1, with 11 positions matching TRBD2. This TCR derives from a male donor with ankylosing spondylitis. In DNA form, the CDR3 reads TGCAGCGTTGACCCCGGGACTAGCGGATACAATGAGCAGTTCTTC. Its translation: CSVDPGTSGYNEQFF.